A selection of T cell receptor beta chains follows, all from one sample in a study of T cells in Graves' hyperthyroidism and ophthalmopathy. One entry per CDR3 protein, called by TCRdb with MiXCR from the multiplex PCR reads. In the table there are hundreds of thousands of distinct CDR3 sequences, about 45% of which are singletons. Sample: peripheral blood or thyroid tissue (not recorded which). The receptors come from an adult man with Graves' disease, either hyperthyroidism or ophthalmopathy (not recorded which). The CDR3 runs from the conserved cysteine through the conserved F or W. Each record gives: V gene, CDR3 protein.

v_call: TRBV6-6
cdr3_aa: CASRSTRQGETQYF

v_call: TRBV4-3
cdr3_aa: CASSQDRTTGNTIYF

v_call: TRBV6-1
cdr3_aa: CASTRQGDEQYF

v_call: TRBV10-3
cdr3_aa: CAISGGQVIGGYTF

v_call: TRBV20-1
cdr3_aa: CSARDPLGLAGGETQYF

v_call: TRBV24-1
cdr3_aa: CATAQGVTEAFF

v_call: TRBV5-1
cdr3_aa: CAGSQALAGGGETQYF

v_call: TRBV11-2
cdr3_aa: CASSSQPGQGAFGYTF

v_call: TRBV29-1
cdr3_aa: CSVEGWGYGYTF

v_call: TRBV7-8
cdr3_aa: CASSLGPRQIRPNEKLFF

v_call: TRBV29-1
cdr3_aa: CSVAKGTATNEKLFF

v_call: TRBV10-3
cdr3_aa: CAISDAGGPETQYF

v_call: TRBV2
cdr3_aa: CASSDGTGLSNEKLFF

v_call: TRBV2
cdr3_aa: CASSEGPGGGGNQPQHF

v_call: TRBV20-1
cdr3_aa: CSAQGVHEQYF

v_call: TRBV11-1
cdr3_aa: CASSFYGRTGQETQYF

v_call: TRBV6-5
cdr3_aa: CASSYSSPAYYGYTF

v_call: TRBV7-9
cdr3_aa: CASSPSTVSSYEQYF

v_call: TRBV5-5
cdr3_aa: CASSPGPGGLFF

v_call: TRBV20-1
cdr3_aa: CSARELDYGYTF

v_call: TRBV29-1
cdr3_aa: CSPFEEGYGYTF

v_call: TRBV25-1
cdr3_aa: CASSASTGPSYGYTF

v_call: TRBV20-1
cdr3_aa: CSANAGPRDKTQYF

v_call: TRBV5-1
cdr3_aa: CASSFLQGATYEQYF

v_call: TRBV20-1
cdr3_aa: CSVGDGQGVYEQYF

v_call: TRBV5-1
cdr3_aa: CASTLAGGSEQYF

v_call: TRBV11-2
cdr3_aa: CASSLVVEYDGYTF

v_call: TRBV3-1
cdr3_aa: CASSGTGQGTQPQHF

v_call: TRBV7-8
cdr3_aa: CASSLAPGPPLPNEKLFF

v_call: TRBV5-2
cdr3_aa: CASNNRGPGGTQYF

v_call: TRBV12-3/TRBV12-4
cdr3_aa: CASSYSEINYGYTF

v_call: TRBV29-1
cdr3_aa: CSAGEGHGYTF

v_call: TRBV10-3
cdr3_aa: CAISGGLETQYF

v_call: TRBV20-1
cdr3_aa: CSAVQGKFRGYTF

v_call: TRBV10-3
cdr3_aa: CAISESKGNQPQHF

v_call: TRBV25-1
cdr3_aa: CASSAYGREGYTF

v_call: TRBV10-3
cdr3_aa: CAISPSSLARPTYEQYF

v_call: TRBV7-9
cdr3_aa: CASSLVGGLGTEAFF

v_call: TRBV7-2
cdr3_aa: CASSLERRGTEAFF

v_call: TRBV20-1
cdr3_aa: CSARKILTEPYGYTF

v_call: TRBV6-5
cdr3_aa: CASSPSPGLASYEQYF

v_call: TRBV9
cdr3_aa: CASSSDRERGYTF

v_call: TRBV7-9
cdr3_aa: CASSLEARYEQYF

v_call: TRBV20-1
cdr3_aa: CSAIRQGVALREQYF

v_call: TRBV29-1
cdr3_aa: CSVDRHMNTEAFF

v_call: TRBV14
cdr3_aa: CASSQEIGGANYGYTF

v_call: TRBV7-3
cdr3_aa: CASSLYPNMNTEAFF

v_call: TRBV6-5
cdr3_aa: CASSYSRKQETQYF

v_call: TRBV20-1
cdr3_aa: CSARDPPSTSPQETQYF

v_call: TRBV12-3/TRBV12-4
cdr3_aa: CASTLPQVPGGYTF

v_call: TRBV2
cdr3_aa: CASSEGQRNLYEQYF

v_call: TRBV7-9
cdr3_aa: CASSPGLPATNEKLFF

v_call: TRBV2
cdr3_aa: CAMKQGSNSPLHF

v_call: TRBV20-1
cdr3_aa: CSARSPPGQHMNTEAFF

v_call: TRBV6-1
cdr3_aa: CASSEAWSGETQYF

v_call: TRBV29-1
cdr3_aa: CSLAGQVYGYTF

v_call: TRBV2
cdr3_aa: CASSQDPGRPEAFF

v_call: TRBV24-1
cdr3_aa: CATSTRDRGNTEAFF

v_call: TRBV6-5
cdr3_aa: CASGDRGANYGYTF